Presented here are 24 T cell receptor beta chains from one specimen sequenced in a study of beta chain features in type 1 diabetes. All of the isolated RNA was reverse transcribed, so expressed TCRB transcripts were sequenced. The table came from immunoSEQ multiplex PCR; TCRdb's copy has only in-frame clones and leaves some out. This table holds about 330,000 clones, 9.5% to 12% found once. The sequenced sample was naive CD4+ T cells from blood. Receptors were obtained from a woman in her twenties or thirties in good health.

V gene TRBV5-4 combines with J gene TRBJ2-1; 14 bases fit TRBD2. CDR3 length: 17 amino acids. The germline CDR1 and CDR2 sequences are SGHNT and YYREEE (reference sequence). With V trimmed by 0 bases and J by 8 bases, 7 bases remained unmatched. CDR3: CASSLVGLAGVLDEQFF. CDR3 sequence (DNA): TGTGCCAGCAGCTTGGTGGGACTAGCGGGAGTGTTAGATGAGCAGTTCTTC.

DNA for the CDR3: TGCAGCGTTATACAGGGTAAAGGTGAAAAACTGTTTTTT. This codes for CSVIQGKGEKLFF. This rearrangement joins TRBV29-1 to TRBJ1-4; tentatively, D is TRBD1 (6 bases). Trimming took 5 bases from V and 7 from J, leaving 14 bases between them. This CDR3 comprises 13 residues. Germline CDR1 and CDR2: SQVTM and ANQGSEA.

This clone was seen only a few times. The chain recombines TRBV5-1 with TRBJ2-2; maybe TRBD1 (5 bases). Germline CDR1 and CDR2: SGHRS and YFSETQ. The ends were cut back, 3 bases at V and 1 base at J, with 7 bases in the middle. This CDR3 has 14 residues. The CDR3 sequence is CASSSDRNTGELFF. The CDR3 nucleotides are TGCGCCAGCAGCTCCGACAGGAACACCGGGGAGCTGTTTTTT.

This clone was detected only a few times. The chain joins TRBV7-9 to TRBJ2-5; TRBD1 aligns across 9 bases. This CDR3 contains 13 residues. V lost 5 bases, J lost 3 bases, and 1 base stayed unmatched. The germline gives CDR1 SEHNR, CDR2 FQNEAQ (reference sequence). Here the CDR3 DNA reads TGTGCCAGCAGCCGGACAGGGGAAGAGACCCAGTACTTC. This encodes CASSRTGEETQYF.

The sample holds a few counts of this clone. The chain has TRBV30 and TRBJ1-3; D not certain. This CDR3 is 12 amino acids long. The V end was cut by 4 bases, the J end by 4 bases, with 8 bases between. Germline V gene data show CDR1 as GTSNPN and CDR2 as SVGIG (reference sequence). CDR3 in amino acids: CAWNPRGNTIYF. The CDR3 nucleotides read TGTGCCTGGAACCCGAGAGGAAACACCATATATTTT.

In DNA, the CDR3 is TGTGCCAGCGTGGGCGAGAGCTCCTACGAGCAGTACTTC. Its translation is CASVGESSYEQYF. This chain connects TRBV6-5 to TRBJ2-7; D remains ambiguous. V lost 8 bases to trimming and J lost 0 bases, with 11 bases between them. The CDR3 runs 13 residues. Germline loops: CDR1 MNHEY, CDR2 SVGAGI.

The CDR3 sequence is CASSAGLAGIREQYF. In nucleotides, the CDR3 is TGTGCCAGCAGCGCAGGACTAGCGGGAATTCGGGAGCAGTACTTC. The V and J genes are TRBV9 and TRBJ2-7; 12 bases match TRBD2. The V segment lost 3 bases and the J segment 7 bases; nucleotides outside the gene matches: 8. CDR3 length: 15 amino acids. Germline CDR1 is SGDLS and CDR2 is YYNGEE.

This clone has just a few counts. This sequence joins TRBV27 and TRBJ2-1; 7 bases map to TRBD2. Trimming took 6 bases from V and 3 from J; bases not matched to a gene: 11. Germline CDR1 MNHEY, CDR2 SMNVEV (reference sequence). This CDR3 comprises 16 residues. For the CDR3, the DNA is TGTGCCAGCAGCCTCAGCGCGCGGGAGTACTACAATGAGCAGTTCTTC. Its translation is CASSLSAREYYNEQFF.

This clone has a handful of counts. Within the sample, other DNA sequences also encode this same CDR3. This chain joins TRBV9 and TRBJ1-1; the match to TRBD1 covers 7 bases. CDR1 is SGDLS and CDR2 is YYNGEE in the germline V gene. The trim removed 2 bases at V and 1 base at J, leaving 5 bases unmatched. This CDR3 region has 15 residues. This CDR3 is CASSVTTGRNTEAFF. Written as DNA, the CDR3 is TGTGCCAGCAGCGTTACGACAGGGAGGAACACTGAAGCTTTCTTT.

The V call is TRBV7-9, the J call TRBJ1-5; 9 bases are a match to TRBD1. In germline, CDR1 is SEHNR, CDR2 FQNEAQ (reference sequence). V shed 1 base and J 8 bases; nucleotides not matched to a gene: 6. This CDR3 contains 15 residues. CDR3 in DNA: TGTGCCAGCAGCTTAGGGGACAGGGTAAGGGAGCCCCAGCATTTT. Translation gives CASSLGDRVREPQHF.

The rearrangement links TRBV7-9 to TRBJ2-5, with D possibly TRBD1 on 5 matching bases. CDR1 is SEHNR, CDR2 FQNEAQ, per germline (reference sequence). V dropped 7 bases and J dropped 4 bases, with 16 bases sitting between them. The CDR3 extends over 14 amino acids. The chain's CDR3 is CASTSAGFAETQYF. The DNA of the CDR3 is TGTGCCAGCACTTCAGCAGGGTTTGCAGAGACCCAGTACTTC.

The table lists this clone with a few counts. This chain links TRBV4-2 with TRBJ2-3; 9 positions match TRBD2. The CDR3 runs to 16 residues. J lost 2 bases, V lost 0 bases, and 3 bases had no gene match. Germline-derived CDR1 and CDR2 are LGHNA and YNFKEQ. The CDR3: CASSQDLAGNTDTQYF. CDR3 coding DNA: TGTGCCAGCAGCCAAGATCTAGCGGGAAACACAGATACGCAGTATTTT.

The chain has TRBV7-8 and TRBJ1-2; TRBD1 matches 8 bases. V shed 5 bases, J shed 5 bases, and the junction held 7 bases outside the gene matches. This CDR3 region has 14 residues. In germline, CDR1 is SGHVS, CDR2 FQNEAQ. For the CDR3, the DNA is TGTGCCAGCAGCCTAAGACAGGGGCGGTATGGCTACACCTTC. Translation gives CASSLRQGRYGYTF.

The J gene is TRBJ2-5, the V gene TRBV10-3, with 7 bases identical to TRBD1. With V trimmed by 10 bases and J by 1 base, 9 bases remained unmatched. The CDR3 spans 14 residues. Looked up from germline, CDR1 is ENHRY and CDR2 is SYGVKD. This CDR3 is CATRARTGQETQYF. CDR3 coding DNA: TGTGCCACCAGGGCCCGGACAGGCCAAGAGACCCAGTACTTC.

The rearrangement uses TRBV5-1 and TRBJ2-3, with 9 bases identical to TRBD1. CDR3 size: 15 residues. Unmatched junction bases numbered 9, after V lost 0 bases and J lost 10 bases. Germline V gene sequence: CDR1 SGHRS, CDR2 YFSETQ. CDR3 nucleotide sequence: TGCGCCAGCAGCTTGGCCGGAGGACAGGGGAACGCGCAGTATTTT. As protein: CASSLAGGQGNAQYF.

This chain joins TRBV18 and TRBJ2-7; tentatively, D is TRBD2 (6 bases). CDR3 length equals 13 residues. Germline V gene data show CDR1 as KGHSH and CDR2 as LQKENI. Trimming pared 3 bases from V and 3 bases from J, leaving 9 bases between. This CDR3 is CASSPNSGYEQYF. DNA of the CDR3: TGTGCCAGCTCACCCAATAGCGGCTACGAGCAGTACTTC.

J is TRBJ2-7 and V is TRBV9; D possibly corresponds to TRBD1 (7 bases). The V end was cut by 0 bases, the J end by 3 bases, with 13 bases between. In germline, CDR1 is SGDLS, CDR2 YYNGEE. CDR3 length: 15 residues. CDR3 protein: CASSVAPGGYYEQYF. The CDR3 DNA reads as TGTGCCAGCAGCGTAGCTCCAGGGGGGTACTACGAGCAGTACTTC.

In its sample, this clone was seen a few times. As DNA, the CDR3 is TGTGCCAGCTCTGAACTGGACAGCTCGAATCAGCCCCAGCATTTT. It yields the protein CASSELDSSNQPQHF. V usage is TRBV18 and J usage is TRBJ1-5, with TRBD1 as a possible D gene (6 bases). The CDR3 runs to 15 residues. In germline, CDR1 is KGHSH, CDR2 LQKENI. V was shortened by 6 bases and J by 4 bases, with 16 bases between the two germline ends.

This clone was found a few times. V usage is TRBV7-9 and J usage is TRBJ2-7; 9 nucleotides line up with TRBD2. Losses at the gene ends were 10 bases for V and 4 bases for J; bases not matched to a gene: 11. From germline, CDR1 is SEHNR and CDR2 FQNEAQ (reference sequence). CDR3 length: 14 residues. CDR3 coding DNA: TGTGCCACCTCTTCGAGCGGGAGGTCATACGAGCAGTACTTC. It encodes CATSSSGRSYEQYF.

The rearrangement joins TRBV7-9 to TRBJ2-1; 8 nucleotides match TRBD1. Germline CDR1 reads SEHNR; CDR2 reads FQNEAQ (reference sequence). V lost 5 bases and J lost 8; bases outside the gene matches: 11. The CDR3 runs to 15 residues. In nucleotides, the CDR3 is TGTGCCAGCAGCCCCCCGGGACAGGCTGGTTATGAGCAGTTCTTC. This translates into CASSPPGQAGYEQFF.

This chain links TRBV18 with TRBJ2-6; D possibly corresponds to TRBD1 (5 bases). V was pared by 3 bases and J by 6 bases, with 12 bases between. Germline V lookup: CDR1 KGHSH, CDR2 LQKENI. The CDR3 runs 15 residues. Here the CDR3 reads CASSPLLTEANVLTF. The CDR3 nucleotides read TGTGCCAGCTCACCCTTACTGACAGAGGCCAACGTCCTGACTTTC.

This chain connects TRBV19 to TRBJ2-2; D is unresolved. Per germline, CDR1 LNHDA and CDR2 SQIVND (reference sequence). The CDR3 contains 13 residues. The ends were cut back, 3 bases at V and 2 bases at J, with 4 bases in the middle. CDR3 amino acids: CASSMRNTGELFF. The CDR3 bases are TGTGCCAGTAGTATGCGAAACACCGGGGAGCTGTTTTTT.

This clone was observed a few times. The chain employs TRBV27 and TRBJ1-2; D is ambiguous. Trimming removed 6 bases from V and 8 bases from J, with 16 bases in between. The CDR3 length is 13 residues. Per the germline V gene, CDR1 is MNHEY and CDR2 is SMNVEV (reference sequence). CDR3 bases: TGTGCCAGCAGGCGGATAGGAGGTGACGGCTACACCTTC. Translated, it gives CASRRIGGDGYTF.

This clone was counted between two and nine times. The rearrangement uses TRBV7-2 and TRBJ2-3; TRBD1 matches at 9 bases. The germline CDR1 and CDR2 sequences are SGHTA and FQGNSA. The J segment lost 2 bases and the V segment lost 6 bases, leaving 9 bases of the junction unmatched. The CDR3 has 16 residues. The CDR3 DNA reads as TGTGCCAGCAGGCCAACCGGGACAGGGAACACAGATACGCAGTATTTT. This gives the protein CASRPTGTGNTDTQYF. The complete variable domain, with remaining parts taken from reference TRBV7-2 and TRBJ2-3, reads GAGVSQSPSNKVTEKGKDVELRCDPISGHTALYWYRQSLGQGLEFLIYFQGNSAPDKSGLPSDRFSAERTGGSVSTLTIQRTQQEDSAVYLCASRPTGTGNTDTQYFGPGTRLTVL.